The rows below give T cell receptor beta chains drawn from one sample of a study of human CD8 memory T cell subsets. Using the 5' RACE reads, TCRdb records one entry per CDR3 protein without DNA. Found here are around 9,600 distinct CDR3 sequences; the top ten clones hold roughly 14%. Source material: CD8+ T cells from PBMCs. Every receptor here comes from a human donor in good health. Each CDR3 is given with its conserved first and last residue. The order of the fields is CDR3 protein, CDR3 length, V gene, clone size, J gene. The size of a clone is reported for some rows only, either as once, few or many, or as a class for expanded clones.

CDR3aa: CASSLAYGGVEGYEQYF
len: 17
v_gene: TRBV7-2
abundance: .
j_gene: TRBJ2-7

CDR3aa: CASSYWLAGAQETQYF
len: 16
v_gene: TRBV6-5
abundance: .
j_gene: TRBJ2-5

CDR3aa: CASSLWRGDSNQPQHF
len: 16
v_gene: TRBV28
abundance: .
j_gene: TRBJ1-5

CDR3aa: CASSQDGLANYNEQFF
len: 16
v_gene: TRBV4-3
abundance: .
j_gene: TRBJ2-1

CDR3aa: CASSIGADRDSYNEQFF
len: 17
v_gene: TRBV19
abundance: medium-sized
j_gene: TRBJ2-1

CDR3aa: CSARDIGGGALETQYF
len: 16
v_gene: TRBV20-1
abundance: .
j_gene: TRBJ2-5

CDR3aa: CASSSGNYEQYF
len: 12
v_gene: TRBV5-1
abundance: .
j_gene: TRBJ2-7

CDR3aa: CASSLRGQDNEQFF
len: 14
v_gene: TRBV7-6
abundance: .
j_gene: TRBJ2-1

CDR3aa: CASSLASGDYEQYF
len: 14
v_gene: TRBV5-1
abundance: .
j_gene: TRBJ2-7

CDR3aa: CASSWTSGRYNEQFF
len: 15
v_gene: TRBV4-1
abundance: medium-sized
j_gene: TRBJ2-1

CDR3aa: CASSWGRQETQYF
len: 13
v_gene: TRBV6-5
abundance: medium-sized
j_gene: TRBJ2-5

CDR3aa: CASSVATSYPTSSYNEQFF
len: 19
v_gene: TRBV9
abundance: .
j_gene: TRBJ2-1

CDR3aa: CASSHQLPGELFF
len: 13
v_gene: TRBV4-3
abundance: medium-sized
j_gene: TRBJ2-2

CDR3aa: CASSGRWGPTGELFF
len: 15
v_gene: TRBV9
abundance: .
j_gene: TRBJ2-2

CDR3aa: CASTPGGLAGFVTDTQYF
len: 18
v_gene: TRBV21-1
abundance: .
j_gene: TRBJ2-3

CDR3aa: CASSQDLGLVNTGELFF
len: 17
v_gene: TRBV3-1
abundance: .
j_gene: TRBJ2-2

CDR3aa: CAWSVATGGPDEQFF
len: 15
v_gene: TRBV30
abundance: .
j_gene: TRBJ2-1

CDR3aa: CATSDFGDGSSTDTQYF
len: 17
v_gene: TRBV24-1
abundance: .
j_gene: TRBJ2-3